The 18 T cell receptor beta chains below were found in one sample sequenced in a study of response to subunit inactivated influenza vaccine. MiXCR was run by TCRdb on the RT-PCR reads, yielding one entry per CDR3 protein. The table has about 170,000 distinct CDR3 sequences, about an eighth seen once. The same sample was also used in a study of T cells expressing NK-cell markers. Per that study: TCR beta cDNA was generated via 5'RACE template switching incorporating UMIs.

Here the sequenced sample was CD8+ T cells sorted from PBMCs, taken 11 to 12 days after vaccination. These receptors were collected from a man in his fifties or sixties who received an inactivated influenza vaccine.

This clonotype was found a few times. The junction and the germline gene differ at one end; a read error may be behind it. The gene calls are TRBV28 and TRBJ2-2; D may be TRBD2 (5 bases). The V gene's germline CDR1 is MDHEN and CDR2 SYDVKM. The CDR3 spans 14 residues. CDR3 sequence reads: CASSAVAKTGELFF. The DNA of the CDR3 is TGTGCCAGCAGTGCGGTAGCGAAAACCGGGGAGCTGTTTTTT.

The table lists this clonotype with a count of one. This chain uses TRBV25-1 with TRBJ2-7; D not certain. V shed 10 bases and J shed 4 bases, with 11 bases lying between them. The CDR3 has 11 residues. Germline-derived CDR1 and CDR2 are MGHDK and SYGVNS. CDR3 sequence (DNA): TGTGCCACACTGATTGGTTACGAGCAGTACTTC. Translation gives CATLIGYEQYF.

The chain uses TRBV25-1 and TRBJ1-1; D is perhaps TRBD1 (6 bases). The germline CDR1 and CDR2 sequences are MGHDK and SYGVNS. The CDR3 is made up of 14 amino acids. Trimming cost V 3 bases and J 5 bases, with 13 bases left between them. CDR3 nucleotides: TGTGCCAGCAGTGACCCAGGGGATGGGACTGAAGCTTTCTTT. Translating it yields CASSDPGDGTEAFF. Full variable domain (rest looked up from reference TRBV25-1 and TRBJ1-1): EADIYQTPRYLVIGTGKKITLECSQTMGHDKMYWYQQDPGMELHLIHYSYGVNSTEKGDLSSESTVSRIRTEHFPLTLESARPSHTSQYLCASSDPGDGTEAFFGQGTRLTVV.

This clonotype was observed a few times. The CDR3 nucleotides read TGCGCCAGCAGCCAAGATTGGCCAGGGGATGGATACGAGCAGTACTTC. Translating gives CASSQDWPGDGYEQYF. The chain recombines TRBV4-3 with TRBJ2-7; D perhaps matches TRBD1 (6 bases). V lost 0 bases, J lost 4 bases, and 16 bases lay in between. The CDR3 spans 16 residues. Germline values: CDR1 LGHNA, CDR2 YSLEER.

This clonotype was picked up many times. This chain uses TRBV11-2 with TRBJ2-7; either TRBD1 or TRBD2 may fit D (5 bases each). The V gene's germline CDR1 is SGHAT and CDR2 FQNNGV. The CDR3 sequence is 15 residues long. The ends were cut back, 3 bases at V and 0 bases at J, with 12 bases in the middle. This CDR3 is CASSFGTYPSYEQYF. The CDR3 DNA sequence: TGTGCCAGCAGCTTCGGGACCTACCCCTCCTACGAGCAGTACTTC.

This clonotype was seen only a few times. The V call is TRBV28, the J call TRBJ2-7, with D perhaps matching TRBD1 or TRBD2 (5 bases each). With 9 bases removed from V and 0 bases from J, the gap between germline ends came to 21 bases. CDR1 and CDR2 (germline): MDHEN, SYDVKM. There are 16 residues in the CDR3. Here the CDR3 DNA reads TGTGCCAGTACCTCCCTGGGGGTCCCCGTCTCCTACGAGCAGTACTTC. It codes for CASTSLGVPVSYEQYF.

The gene calls are TRBV19 and TRBJ2-3, with a tentative D call TRBD1 (7 bases). V was trimmed by 3 bases and J by 0 bases, leaving 10 bases between them. The CDR3 has 15 residues. The germline V gene encodes CDR1 LNHDA and CDR2 SQIVND (reference sequence). CDR3 bases: TGTGCCAGTAGTATGCGGGACAGTAGCACAGATACGCAGTATTTT. This codes for CASSMRDSSTDTQYF.

This clonotype turned up a few times. The V gene is TRBV28, the J gene TRBJ2-5, with D perhaps being TRBD1 or TRBD2 (5 bases each). V lost 6 bases, J lost 8 bases, and 16 bases lay in between. This CDR3 spans 13 amino acids. CDR1 MDHEN and CDR2 SYDVKM come from the germline V gene. CDR3 region: CASSPRDRITQYF. CDR3 nucleotides: TGTGCCAGCAGCCCCCGGGACCGAATTACCCAGTACTTC.

The chain has TRBV20-1 and TRBJ2-1; 10 positions match TRBD2. V was pared by 2 bases and J by 4 bases, with 8 bases of the junction left unmatched. Germline V CDR1 and CDR2: DFQATT, SNEGSKA (reference sequence). This CDR3 contains 16 residues. As DNA, the CDR3 is TGCAGTGCTAGACTGGAAATGACTAGCGGGTACAATGAGCAGTTCTTC. Its translation: CSARLEMTSGYNEQFF.

The sample holds a few counts of this clonotype. The chain carries TRBV5-5 and TRBJ1-1; D unclear. This CDR3 comprises 17 residues. Germline V gene sequence: CDR1 SGHKS, CDR2 YYEKEE (reference sequence). Trimming removed 0 bases from V and 0 bases from J, with 15 bases in between. The CDR3 region has the DNA TGTGCCAGCAGCTTGGCGATGGGAGCCCTCTTGAACACTGAAGCTTTCTTT. Its protein product is CASSLAMGALLNTEAFF.

This clonotype was seen only a few times. The chain is built from TRBV30 and TRBJ2-7; 8 nucleotides match TRBD1. V trimming: 1 base; J trimming: 6 bases; junction bases outside the gene matches: 8. CDR3 length: 14 amino acids. Germline V gene data show CDR1 as GTSNPN and CDR2 as SVGIG (reference sequence). DNA for the CDR3: TGTGCCTGGAGTGGTGGACAGGGTCCCCTCGAGCAGTACTTC. It translates to CAWSGGQGPLEQYF.

This clonotype was recorded once. The chain combines TRBV4-1 with TRBJ2-7; 10 bases map to TRBD1. CDR1 is MGHRA and CDR2 is YSYEKL in the germline V gene. CDR3 size: 15 residues. Trimming removed 4 bases from V and 5 bases from J; junction bases left unmatched: 8. In DNA, the CDR3 is TGCGCCAGCAGCCGGTCCGGGACAGGGGCCAACGAGCAGTACTTC. Its protein is CASSRSGTGANEQYF.

The genes are TRBV20-1 and TRBJ2-1, with 14 bases that match TRBD2. The V gene end was trimmed by 3 bases and the J gene end by 7 bases; junction bases not matched to a gene: 2. The CDR3 consists of 14 residues. Germline CDR1 and CDR2: DFQATT and SNEGSKA (reference sequence). The CDR3 DNA sequence: TGCAGTGCTAGGGGACTAGCGGGAGTTAATGAGCAGTTCTTC. Its protein product is CSARGLAGVNEQFF.

V gene TRBV6-1 combines with J gene TRBJ2-7; possible D gene TRBD2, 7 bases. This CDR3 contains 14 residues. V was pared by 8 bases and J by 6 bases, with 20 bases between. Germline assignment: CDR1 MNHNS and CDR2 SASEGT. CDR3 in amino acids: CASLPIWGGREQYF. The CDR3 nucleotides read TGTGCCAGCCTTCCAATATGGGGGGGCCGCGAGCAGTACTTC.

This clonotype was seen only a few times. This chain joins TRBV29-1 and TRBJ2-3; TRBD1 might be the D (5 bases). Germline V gene data show CDR1 as SQVTM and CDR2 as ANQGSEA. This CDR3 is 13 amino acids long. V was clipped by 3 bases and J by 2 bases, with 9 bases between them. For the CDR3, the DNA is TGCAGCGTTGACAGGGTGACCACAGATACGCAGTATTTT. It yields the protein CSVDRVTTDTQYF.

The rearrangement links TRBV5-4 to TRBJ2-3, with D uncertain. This CDR3 spans 15 amino acids. V was cut by 0 bases and J by 4 bases, with 12 bases left in between. Germline CDR1 SGHNT, CDR2 YYREEE (reference sequence). The CDR3 region has the DNA TGTGCCAGCAGCTTGGAGGGTAGCCCCGCAGATACGCAGTATTTT. Encoded protein: CASSLEGSPADTQYF.

This chain uses TRBV7-2 with TRBJ1-5; D may be TRBD1 (6 bases). The CDR3 is 13 residues long. The V and J ends lost 1 base and 11 bases respectively, with 12 bases between them. In germline, CDR1 is SGHTA, CDR2 FQGNSA. The CDR3 DNA follows: TGTGCCAGCAGCTTAGAGGGGGAGTTGGCCCAGCATTTT. It codes for CASSLEGELAQHF.

The chain employs TRBV13 and TRBJ2-4; D is possibly TRBD1 (5 bases). Germline V gene lookup returns CDR1 PRHDT and CDR2 FYEKMQ (reference sequence). Trimming took off 5 bases at V and 6 bases at J, with 8 bases between the two ends. This CDR3 region has 12 residues. CDR3 nucleotide sequence: TGTGCCAGCAGCCCAGGGCCAAACATTCAGTACTTC. This translates into CASSPGPNIQYF.